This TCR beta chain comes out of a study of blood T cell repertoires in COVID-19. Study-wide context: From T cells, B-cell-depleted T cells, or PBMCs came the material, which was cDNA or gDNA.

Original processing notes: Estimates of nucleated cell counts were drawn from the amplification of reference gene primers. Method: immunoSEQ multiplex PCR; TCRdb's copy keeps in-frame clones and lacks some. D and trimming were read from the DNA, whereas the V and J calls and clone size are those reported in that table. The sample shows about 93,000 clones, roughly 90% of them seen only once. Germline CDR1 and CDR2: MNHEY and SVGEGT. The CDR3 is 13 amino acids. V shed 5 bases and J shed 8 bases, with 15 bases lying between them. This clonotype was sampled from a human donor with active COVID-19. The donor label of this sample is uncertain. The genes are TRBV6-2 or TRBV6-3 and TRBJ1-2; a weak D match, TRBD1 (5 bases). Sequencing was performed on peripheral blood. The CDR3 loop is CASSDGGKSGYTF. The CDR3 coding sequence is TGTGCCAGCAGTGACGGGGGGAAGAGCGGCTACACCTTC.